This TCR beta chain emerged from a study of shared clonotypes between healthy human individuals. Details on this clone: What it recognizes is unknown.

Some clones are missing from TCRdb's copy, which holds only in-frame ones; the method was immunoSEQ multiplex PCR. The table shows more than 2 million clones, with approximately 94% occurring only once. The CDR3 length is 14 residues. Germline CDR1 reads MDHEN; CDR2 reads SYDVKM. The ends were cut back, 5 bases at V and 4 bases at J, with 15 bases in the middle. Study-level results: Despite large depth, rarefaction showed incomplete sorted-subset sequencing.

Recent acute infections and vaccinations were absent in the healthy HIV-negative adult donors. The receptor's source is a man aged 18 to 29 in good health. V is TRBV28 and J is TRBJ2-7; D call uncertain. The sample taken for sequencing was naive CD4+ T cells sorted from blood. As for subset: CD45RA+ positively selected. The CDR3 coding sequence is TGTGCCAGCAGTCCTTCGACACCGCCATACGAGCAGTACTTC. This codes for CASSPSTPPYEQYF.